Given below is one T cell receptor (beta chain) in context. Its specificity is not known. A much larger clone is a single base away; this may be a read error. This sample was included in a study of Ad26.COV2.S vaccination and SARS-CoV-2 variants. Study in general: Once, or twice with 56 days between doses, Ad26.COV2.S was given intramuscularly.

Findings and caveats of the study: Spike-specific TCR breadth ran higher among vaccine recipients than placebo recipients. Following vaccination, spike-specific CD8+ and CD4+ T cell responses reportedly exhibited substantial breadth. Total T cell responses were possibly underestimated by TCR breadth and depth analyses.

Treatment defined: 15 to 20 received Ad26.COV2.S at low or high dose, single or two shots; 5 received placebo; per-sample allocation not given. Sampling was done on day 63 after the first vaccine or placebo injection. Profiling relied on immunoSEQ multiplex PCR, and the TCRdb table lists in-frame clones only, not all of them. Seen here are some 480,000 clones, approximately 90% observed once, and the top ten hold roughly 13%. CDR3 length equals 13 residues. Trimming took 6 bases from V and 0 from J, leaving 6 bases between them. Per germline, CDR1 MNHEY and CDR2 SVGAGI. The receptor was isolated from a person aged 18-65 years who received the Ad26.COV2.S COVID-19 vaccine or a placebo. This specimen was peripheral blood, taken in a trial of Ad26.COV2.S vaccine versus placebo. The chain recombines TRBV6-5 with TRBJ2-1, with D hard to call. The CDR3 nucleotides are TGTGCCAGCAGCATTAGCTCCTACAATGAGCAGTTCTTC. Translating it yields CASSISSYNEQFF.